This TCR beta chain was identified in a study of post-analysis software for immune sequencing data (dated by TCRdb to about 2015). Notes on the research overall: The recorded disease courses included relapsing-remitting, secondary progressive and progressive-relapsing multiple sclerosis, and some patients had no subtype annotation. The multiple sclerosis patient repertoires were compared with about a dozen previously published healthy control repertoires from donors aged about 6 to 26 years. A subset of samples was prepared in parallel using single-end sample barcoding, then pooled and co-amplified after Illumina adapter ligation. What the authors observed across the whole study: The multiple sclerosis patient group was slightly younger than the control group. Four to six TRBV segments, including TRBV5-6, TRBV5-1 and TRBV20-1, were significantly more frequent in patients than controls. Direct clustering with F measure revealed strong co-clustering of samples prepared in the same batch, which led to a batch-effect correction. Normalized Chao1 diversity was significantly lower in multiple sclerosis patients than controls, suggesting substantial peripheral T-cell clonal expansion.

Libraries were constructed by PCR. Sequencing relied on an Illumina HiSeq 2500. To reduce PCR and sequencing biases, unique molecular identifiers were built into the TCR beta cDNA libraries. Roughly 500,000 cDNA molecules were obtained per 1 to 10 million input T cells, so each molecule approximated one T cell. The patient libraries were prepared and sequenced with the same protocol used for the earlier healthy control dataset. Samples belonging to the same batch were prepared together, multiplexed and sequenced on a shared HiSeq lane. The paper's processing steps were these. Raw barcoded reads were processed with MIGEC, and single-read molecular identifier groups were discarded before consensus assembly and CDR3 extraction. Clonotype tables were post-analysed with VDJtools, normalizing diversity by down-sampling all datasets to the smallest sample size. To correct batch-related cross-sample contamination, repertoire overlap clustering matched CDR3 amino acid sequences but not nucleotide sequences. The public reads were reanalyzed by TCRdb: fastp trimming at Q25, MiXCR alignment, in-frame beta chains only. CDR3 protein duplicates are merged, each entry listing the most common genes and DNA. These V and J calls derive from TCRdb rather than the authors' analysis. This sample comprises about 820,000 distinct CDR3 sequences, approximately 53% of them detected only once. The ten largest make up 4.6% of the sample.

TCR beta repertoires were profiled from peripheral blood of roughly 13 young patients with multiple sclerosis to demonstrate the VDJtools post-analysis software. The multiple sclerosis patients were children and adolescents ranging in age from roughly 6 to 15 years. CDR1 and CDR2, looked up from the germline V gene (reference sequence), are DFQATT and SNEGSKA. The CDR3 spans 15 residues, from the cysteine through the phenylalanine. Only the CDR3 DNA is retained, 45 bases long and in frame from the first base. Comments on this clonotype: Its antigen remains unidentified. The record has no base qualities; no much larger clone is one base away.

The rearranged segments are TRBV20-1 and TRBJ2-4, and 10 junction bases match TRBD2. The last part of the DNA fits TRBJ2-7 better; the J call may be wrong. Material: blood. This receptor was obtained from a girl aged 10 to 17 with multiple sclerosis. The DNA reads as follows: TGCAGTGCTAGACCAGGTACTAGCGGGAAGGTCGAGCAGTACTTC. It is translated as CSARPGTSGKVEQYF.